Shown below are 10 T cell receptor beta chains from a single sample sequenced in a study of blood T cell repertoires in COVID-19. Method: immunoSEQ multiplex PCR; TCRdb's copy keeps in-frame clones and lacks some. The table lists about 70,000 clones, roughly 76% of them singletons. What was sequenced was peripheral blood. These receptors were collected from a woman in her 70s with acute or convalescent COVID-19.

The chain links TRBV10-3 to TRBJ2-7; maybe TRBD2 (6 bases). CDR3 length: 14 amino acids. CDR1 is ENHRY, CDR2 SYGVKD, per germline. Trimming took off 2 bases at V and 3 bases at J, with 11 bases between the two ends. The DNA of the CDR3 is TGTGCCATCAGTGAGGCGACTAGAAGCTACGAGCAGTACTTC. This encodes CAISEATRSYEQYF.

The chain has TRBV5-1 and TRBJ1-1, with a weak D call TRBD1 (6 bases). V lost 4 bases, J lost 7 bases, and 17 bases lay in between. Germline V gene data show CDR1 as SGHRS and CDR2 as YFSETQ. The CDR3 totals 14 residues. This chain's CDR3 is CASSLGTNLGEAFF. In DNA, the CDR3 is TGCGCCAGCAGCCTGGGGACAAACCTCGGTGAAGCTTTCTTT.

This clone came up a few times. The chain couples TRBV30 to TRBJ1-2; TRBD1 might be the D (6 bases). The CDR3 is made up of 12 amino acids. Trimming removed 5 bases from V and 8 bases from J, with 15 bases in between. CDR1 is GTSNPN, CDR2 SVGIG, per germline (reference sequence). The DNA of the CDR3 is TGTGCCTGGGAGGGCAGGGGAAACGGCTACACCTTC. Translation gives CAWEGRGNGYTF. Full variable domain (rest looked up from reference TRBV30 and TRBJ1-2): SQTIHQWPATLVQPVGSPLSLECTVEGTSNPNLYWYRQAAGRGLQLLFYSVGIGQISSEVPQNLSASRPQDRQFILSSKKLLLSDSGFYLCAWEGRGNGYTFGSGTRLTVV.

This clone appeared a few times. The same CDR3 also results from other DNA sequences found in this sample. The CDR3 is CASSPPGGGNQPQHF. The CDR3 DNA sequence: TGTGCCAGCTCACCCCCAGGGGGTGGCAATCAGCCCCAGCATTTT. The rearrangement joins TRBV18 to TRBJ1-5, with TRBD1 identical over 7 bases. The CDR3 spans 15 residues. CDR1 and CDR2 from the germline V gene are KGHSH and LQKENI. Trimming at V came to 3 bases and at J to 2 bases, leaving 4 bases not matched to a gene. The whole variable domain, remainder taken from reference TRBV18 and TRBJ1-5, is NAGVMQNPRHLVRRRGQEARLRCSPMKGHSHVYWYRQLPEEGLKFMVYLQKENIIDESGMPKERFSAEFPKEGPSILRIQQVVRGDSAAYFCASSPPGGGNQPQHFGDGTRLSIL.

The chain recombines TRBV3-1 (or the pseudogene TRBV3-2) with TRBJ2-4, with D possibly being TRBD2 (5 bases). The CDR3 sequence is 14 residues long. Trimming stripped 4 bases from V and 6 bases from J, with 13 bases between. The V gene's germline CDR1 is LGHDT and CDR2 YNNKEL (reference sequence). CDR3 DNA: TGTGCCAGCAGCCCTGTGGGGAGAGGAAACATTCAGTACTTC. Protein: CASSPVGRGNIQYF.

J is TRBJ1-6 and V is TRBV11-1; no clear D. Trimming left V 3 bases short and J 9 bases short, with 9 bases between. Germline CDR1 is SGHAT and CDR2 is FQDESV (reference sequence). The CDR3 is made up of 13 amino acids. The CDR3 coding sequence is TGTGCCAGCAGCTTGAGGGAACGTTCACCCCTCCACTTT. This translates into CASSLRERSPLHF. Using reference TRBV11-1 and TRBJ1-6 for the parts outside the CDR3, the full variable domain is EAEVAQSPRYKITEKSQAVAFWCDPISGHATLYWYRQILGQGPELLVQFQDESVVDDSQLPKDRFSAERLKGVDSTLKIQPAELGDSAMYLCASSLRERSPLHFGNGTRLTVT.

This chain connects TRBV2 to TRBJ2-5, with 11 bases lining up with TRBD2. Trimming cost V 6 bases and J 1 base; bases outside gene matches: 7. In germline, CDR1 is SNHLY, CDR2 FYNNEI. This CDR3 spans 16 amino acids. The CDR3 loop is CASRQTSGSRQETQYF. Written as DNA, the CDR3 is TGTGCCAGCAGGCAAACTAGCGGGAGTCGCCAAGAGACCCAGTACTTC.

The chain is built from TRBV27 and TRBJ2-1; D possibly corresponds to TRBD2 (5 bases). This CDR3 comprises 13 residues. Germline V CDR1 and CDR2: MNHEY, SMNVEV (reference sequence). V was cut by 3 bases and J by 8 bases, with 11 bases left in between. The CDR3 DNA follows: TGTGCCAGCAGTTTCGGGGTCTTTGATGAGCAGTTCTTC. Translating gives CASSFGVFDEQFF.

The rearrangement uses TRBV28 and TRBJ1-5, with D maybe TRBD1 (5 bases). Germline-derived CDR1 and CDR2 are MDHEN and SYDVKM. This CDR3 has 14 amino acids. Trimming took off 10 bases at V and 1 base at J, with 14 bases between the two ends. The CDR3 DNA sequence: TGTGCCACCGCGCGGACATTGAGCAATCAGCCCCAGCATTTT. Amino acids: CATARTLSNQPQHF. The full variable domain, rest sourced from reference TRBV28 and TRBJ1-5, is DVKVTQSSRYLVKRTGEKVFLECVQDMDHENMFWYRQDPGLGLRLIYFSYDVKMKEKGDIPEGYSVSREKKERFSLILESASTNQTSMYLCATARTLSNQPQHFGDGTRLSIL.

DNA for the CDR3: TGTGCCAGCTCGCTACTCCCATCGTCCCCGGGGGAATTCAGCACAGATACGCAGTATTTT. Its protein is CASSLLPSSPGEFSTDTQYF. V usage is TRBV18 and J usage is TRBJ2-3, with a tentative D call TRBD2 (6 bases). CDR3 size: 20 residues. Trimming shortened V by 6 bases and J by 0 bases, and 28 bases separated the two germline ends. The germline V gene has CDR1 KGHSH and CDR2 LQKENI.